A selection of T cell receptor beta chains follows, all from one sample in a study of persistence of HIV-infected CD4 T cells. The method was immunoSEQ multiplex PCR; TCRdb's version includes in-frame clones alone and lacks a portion of them. The repertoire holds 35,000 to 50,000 clones, with roughly 90% as singletons. These receptors have no identified antigens. The sequencing used CD4+ T cells sorted from PBMCs after approximately 18-hour stimulation, collected from a patient who received antiretroviral therapy. These receptors were collected from an adult man with HIV who was CMV-seropositive. Each CDR3 is given with its conserved first and last residue. A D gene is named only where the DNA matches it firmly. Part of the rows lack a size; the others show once, few, many or a class for expanded clones.

TRBJ1-2	-	-	TRBV5-1	CASSFSQNDYGYTF	TGCGCCAGCAGCTTCTCACAGAATGACTATGGCTACACCTTC
TRBJ1-3	-	-	TRBV21-1	CASSSPGDPGNTIYF	TGTGCCAGCAGCTCCCCGGGAGACCCTGGAAACACCATATATTTT
TRBJ1-1	-	-	TRBV7-9	CASSFREVNTEAFF	TGTGCCAGCAGCTTTCGGGAGGTGAACACTGAAGCTTTCTTT
TRBJ1-1	-	TRBD1	TRBV3-1/TRBV3-2	CASSHADRGRTEAFF	TGTGCCAGCAGCCATGCCGACAGGGGGCGGACTGAAGCTTTCTTT
TRBJ2-6	-	-	TRBV18	CASSPKQGSGANVLTF	TGTGCCAGCTCACCTAAACAGGGATCCGGGGCCAACGTCCTGACTTTC
TRBJ2-3	-	TRBD2	TRBV5-1	CASSSLAGGQADTQYF	TGCGCCAGCAGCTCTCTAGCGGGGGGGCAAGCAGATACGCAGTATTTT
TRBJ1-5	-	-	TRBV4-1	CASSQDRVGRTNNQPQHF	TGCGCCAGCAGCCAAGATCGAGTTGGACGGACGAACAATCAGCCCCAGCATTTT
TRBJ1-4	few	TRBD1	TRBV6-1	CASSEQKGQGADKLFF	TGTGCCAGCAGTGAACAGAAGGGACAGGGGGCGGATAAACTGTTTTTT
TRBJ1-1	once	-	TRBV25-1	CASSSSMNTEAFF	TGTGCCAGCAGTTCCTCTATGAACACTGAAGCTTTCTTT
TRBJ1-4	-	TRBD1	TRBV28	CASSPPQGAGEKLFF	TGTGCCAGCAGCCCTCCACAGGGGGCCGGGGAAAAACTGTTTTTT
TRBJ2-2	-	TRBD2	TRBV3-1/TRBV3-2	CASRRTSGGALGTGELFF	TGTGCCAGCAGACGGACTAGCGGGGGGGCACTGGGAACCGGGGAGCTGTTTTTT
TRBJ1-3	-	-	TRBV19	CASSNAGAASGNTIYF	TGTGCCAGTAGTAACGCAGGAGCAGCCTCTGGAAACACCATATATTTT
TRBJ2-3	-	-	TRBV10-1	CASSEAGIRGDTQYF	TGCGCCAGCAGTGAGGCAGGGATCAGGGGAGATACGCAGTATTTT
TRBJ1-1	-	-	TRBV15	CATSRDTQVFTEAFF	TGTGCCACCAGCAGAGATACTCAGGTCTTCACTGAAGCTTTCTTT
TRBJ1-1	few	-	TRBV18	CASSPPGGDTEAFF	TGTGCCAGCTCCCCTCCGGGGGGGGACACTGAAGCTTTCTTT
TRBJ1-1	-	-	TRBV3-1/TRBV3-2	CASSLASGVTEAFF	TGTGCCAGCAGCCTAGCTTCGGGGGTCACTGAAGCTTTCTTT
TRBJ1-1	once	TRBD1	TRBV28	CASSPGGALDTEAFF	TGTGCCAGCAGTCCAGGGGGGGCCCTGGACACTGAAGCTTTCTTT
TRBJ2-4	-	-	TRBV19	CASSSMDNRNIQYF	TGTGCCAGTAGTAGTATGGACAACAGGAACATTCAGTACTTC
TRBJ2-1	-	-	TRBV28	CASGRRQFF	TGTGCCAGCGGGCGTAGGCAGTTCTTC
TRBJ1-3	-	TRBD1	TRBV10-1	CASSPGAGGLSGNTIYF	TGCGCCAGCTCCCCAGGGGCAGGGGGCTTGTCTGGAAACACCATATATTTT
TRBJ1-4	-	-	TRBV5-1	CASSLGTADPTEKLFF	TGCGCCAGCAGCTTGGGGACAGCCGACCCTACAGAAAAACTGTTTTTT
TRBJ1-2	-	-	TRBV15	CATSRSPGVPPNYGYTF	TGTGCCACCAGCAGATCCCCAGGGGTTCCCCCTAACTATGGCTACACCTTC
TRBJ2-7	-	-	TRBV3-1/TRBV3-2	CASSPGPGQASYEQYF	TGTGCCAGCAGCCCCGGTCCGGGACAAGCCTCCTACGAGCAGTACTTC
TRBJ1-3	-	TRBD1	TRBV4-1	CASSRNHGRDRGSGNTIYF	TGCGCCAGCAGCCGCAACCACGGGCGTGACAGGGGATCTGGAAACACCATATATTTT
TRBJ1-5	few	TRBD1	TRBV19	CASKRTGVDQPQHF	TGTGCCAGTAAACGGACAGGGGTTGACCAGCCCCAGCATTTT
TRBJ1-6	-	TRBD1	TRBV2	CASSDDRAVNSPLHF	TGTGCCAGCAGTGACGACAGGGCGGTTAATTCACCCCTCCACTTT
TRBJ2-7	-	TRBD2	TRBV29-1	CSVGTTSGSYEQYF	TGCAGCGTGGGTACGACTAGCGGATCTTACGAGCAGTACTTC
TRBJ1-2	-	TRBD1	TRBV15	CATSRDRGPSWGYTF	TGTGCCACCAGCAGGGACAGGGGTCCCTCTTGGGGCTACACCTTC
TRBJ2-3	-	-	TRBV27	CASSLRGTSTDTQYF	TGTGCCAGCAGTTTAAGGGGGACAAGCACAGATACGCAGTATTTT
TRBJ1-5	few	-	TRBV10-2	CASSVDQSSNQPQHF	TGCGCCAGCAGTGTCGATCAAAGTAGCAATCAGCCCCAGCATTTT
TRBJ2-1	once	TRBD2	TRBV6-5	CASRGSGGANEQFF	TGTGCCAGCAGAGGTAGCGGGGGGGCGAATGAGCAGTTCTTC
TRBJ2-7	-	-	TRBV27	CASTAPGGEEQYF	TGTGCCAGCACCGCCCCCGGGGGAGAAGAGCAGTACTTC
TRBJ2-6	-	-	TRBV19	CASSLRTYKGAGANVLTF	TGTGCCAGTAGTCTCCGGACTTACAAAGGAGCTGGGGCCAACGTCCTGACTTTC
TRBJ1-4	-	-	TRBV6-5	CASSPGHGDEKLFF	TGTGCCAGCAGCCCGGGACACGGGGACGAAAAACTGTTTTTT
TRBJ2-3	-	-	TRBV27	CASSLSWGGTDTQYF	TGTGCCAGCAGTTTATCATGGGGGGGCACAGATACGCAGTATTTT
TRBJ2-7	-	-	TRBV18	CASSPWRQAAYEQYF	TGTGCCAGCTCACCATGGCGACAGGCCGCCTACGAGCAGTACTTC
TRBJ1-6	-	-	TRBV27	CASSFTQGINNSPLHF	TGTGCCAGCAGTTTCACTCAGGGTATCAATAATTCACCCCTCCACTTT
TRBJ1-6	-	-	TRBV27	CASRISSSYNSPLHF	TGTGCCAGCAGGATTTCGAGCTCCTATAATTCACCCCTCCACTTT
TRBJ1-1	-	TRBD1	TRBV20-1	CSASQGAEAFF	TGCAGTGCTAGTCAGGGGGCTGAAGCTTTCTTT
TRBJ2-1	-	TRBD1	TRBV5-1	CASSFYRGKASEQFF	TGCGCCAGCAGCTTCTACAGGGGGAAAGCGAGTGAGCAGTTCTTC
TRBJ1-5	-	-	TRBV2	CASSEAGQPQHF	TGTGCCAGCAGTGAAGCCGGGCAGCCCCAGCATTTT
TRBJ2-7	-	TRBD2	TRBV19	CASSTSWGGSYEQYF	TGTGCCAGTAGCACATCATGGGGGGGCTCCTACGAGCAGTACTTC
TRBJ2-1	-	-	TRBV2	CASSEGYGNSYNEQFF	TGTGCCAGCAGTGAAGGCTATGGAAACTCCTACAATGAGCAGTTCTTC